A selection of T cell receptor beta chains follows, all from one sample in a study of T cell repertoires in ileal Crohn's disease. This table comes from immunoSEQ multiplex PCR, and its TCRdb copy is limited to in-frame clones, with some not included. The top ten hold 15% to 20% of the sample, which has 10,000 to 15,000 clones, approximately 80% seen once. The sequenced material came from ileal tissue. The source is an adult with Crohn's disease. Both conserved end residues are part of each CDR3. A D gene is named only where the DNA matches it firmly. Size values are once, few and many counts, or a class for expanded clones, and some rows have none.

CDR3nt: TGTGCCAGCAGCCGGGACAGGGGCCATGAGCAGTTCTTC
CDR3aa: CASSRDRGHEQFF
j_gene: TRBJ2-1
abundance: NA
d_gene: TRBD1
len: 13
v_gene: TRBV6-4

CDR3nt: TGTGCCGGTAAAGATGGGACAGGCAATCAGCCCCAGCATTTT
CDR3aa: CAGKDGTGNQPQHF
j_gene: TRBJ1-5
abundance: few
d_gene: TRBD1
len: 14
v_gene: TRBV28

CDR3nt: TGTGCCAGCAGCCAAGTAGTTGGTAGCGGTTCACAAGAGACCCAGTACTTC
CDR3aa: CASSQVVGSGSQETQYF
j_gene: TRBJ2-5
abundance: NA
d_gene: NA
len: 17
v_gene: TRBV4-2

CDR3nt: TGTGCCATCAGTGAGCGTGTGACAGATTATGGCTACACCTTC
CDR3aa: CAISERVTDYGYTF
j_gene: TRBJ1-2
abundance: NA
d_gene: NA
len: 14
v_gene: TRBV10-3

CDR3nt: TGTGCCATCAGTGAGGTCTGGACAGGGGTAAAGACTAATGAAAAACTGTTTTTT
CDR3aa: CAISEVWTGVKTNEKLFF
j_gene: TRBJ1-4
abundance: NA
d_gene: TRBD1
len: 18
v_gene: TRBV10-3

CDR3nt: TGTGCCAGCAGTTTAGTATTGGGGACAGGGAGCTCCTACGAGCAGTACTTC
CDR3aa: CASSLVLGTGSSYEQYF
j_gene: TRBJ2-7
abundance: few
d_gene: TRBD1
len: 17
v_gene: TRBV28

CDR3nt: TGTGCCAGCAGTCCCCAGGGTTACGGCACCGGGGAGCTGTTTTTT
CDR3aa: CASSPQGYGTGELFF
j_gene: TRBJ2-2
abundance: once
d_gene: NA
len: 15
v_gene: TRBV28

CDR3nt: TGCGCCAGCAGCTGGACAGGGGACTACATCTACGAGCAGTACTTC
CDR3aa: CASSWTGDYIYEQYF
j_gene: TRBJ2-7
abundance: NA
d_gene: TRBD1
len: 15
v_gene: TRBV5-1

CDR3nt: TGTGCCAGCAGAGCAGAGGGTCCCGCGCCCCAGCATTTT
CDR3aa: CASRAEGPAPQHF
j_gene: TRBJ1-5
abundance: NA
d_gene: NA
len: 13
v_gene: TRBV27

CDR3nt: TGTGCCAGCAGCACTACCGTCTCATATGGCTACACCTTC
CDR3aa: CASSTTVSYGYTF
j_gene: TRBJ1-2
abundance: NA
d_gene: NA
len: 13
v_gene: TRBV28

CDR3nt: TGTGCCACCAGCGGAGATCGGGACAGCCCGCTCTATGGCTACACCTTC
CDR3aa: CATSGDRDSPLYGYTF
j_gene: TRBJ1-2
abundance: NA
d_gene: TRBD1
len: 16
v_gene: TRBV15

CDR3nt: TGTGCCATCAGTGAGTCAACAGGGGATAGCAATCAGCCCCAGCATTTT
CDR3aa: CAISESTGDSNQPQHF
j_gene: TRBJ1-5
abundance: NA
d_gene: TRBD1
len: 16
v_gene: TRBV10-3

CDR3nt: TGTGCCAGCAGTCAGACATCCCGGGAGGCTGAAGCTTTCTTT
CDR3aa: CASSQTSREAEAFF
j_gene: TRBJ1-1
abundance: NA
d_gene: NA
len: 14
v_gene: TRBV6-1

CDR3nt: TGTGCCTGGAGTGTAGGGGTTCAGAATAATCAGCCCCAGCATTTT
CDR3aa: CAWSVGVQNNQPQHF
j_gene: TRBJ1-5
abundance: NA
d_gene: NA
len: 15
v_gene: TRBV30

CDR3nt: TGCAGCGTTGTCCCGGGACAGGGGCTGGAGCAGTACTTC
CDR3aa: CSVVPGQGLEQYF
j_gene: TRBJ2-7
abundance: NA
d_gene: TRBD1
len: 13
v_gene: TRBV29-1

CDR3nt: TGCGCCAGCAGCCAAGATTCCAGGGCAGGGGGAAAGGGCACTGAAGCTTTCTTT
CDR3aa: CASSQDSRAGGKGTEAFF
j_gene: TRBJ1-1
abundance: NA
d_gene: TRBD1
len: 18
v_gene: TRBV4-1

CDR3nt: TGTGCCAGTAGTCTTCTAGGGACTACCTATGGCTACACCTTC
CDR3aa: CASSLLGTTYGYTF
j_gene: TRBJ1-2
abundance: few
d_gene: NA
len: 14
v_gene: TRBV19

CDR3nt: TGTGCCAGCAGCTTAATCGGGGGGACGGTGGATACGCAGTATTTT
CDR3aa: CASSLIGGTVDTQYF
j_gene: TRBJ2-3
abundance: NA
d_gene: TRBD2
len: 15
v_gene: TRBV7-3

CDR3nt: TGTGCCAGCTTGCGGGGTGGCACAGATACGCAGTATTTT
CDR3aa: CASLRGGTDTQYF
j_gene: TRBJ2-3
abundance: NA
d_gene: NA
len: 13
v_gene: TRBV10-3

CDR3nt: TGCGCCAGCAGCTTGGCTGCCGGGACTAGCGGGGGACCTTTCTACGAGCAGTACTTC
CDR3aa: CASSLAAGTSGGPFYEQYF
j_gene: TRBJ2-7
abundance: NA
d_gene: TRBD2
len: 19
v_gene: TRBV5-1

CDR3nt: TGTGCCAGCAGCTTAGAGATGGGGCCCAACACCGGGGAGCTGTTTTTT
CDR3aa: CASSLEMGPNTGELFF
j_gene: TRBJ2-2
abundance: NA
d_gene: NA
len: 16
v_gene: TRBV11-2

CDR3nt: TGTGCCAGCAGCATCCGGACAGGGGCCTACGAGCAGTACTTC
CDR3aa: CASSIRTGAYEQYF
j_gene: TRBJ2-7
abundance: NA
d_gene: TRBD1
len: 14
v_gene: TRBV5-4

CDR3nt: TGCGCCAGCAGTCCGCCTAGCGGGGGGGCGGGTTACAATGAGCAGTTCTTC
CDR3aa: CASSPPSGGAGYNEQFF
j_gene: TRBJ2-1
abundance: NA
d_gene: TRBD2
len: 17
v_gene: TRBV23-1

CDR3nt: TGTGCCACTGGACACCAAAGCTCTGGAAACACCATATATTTT
CDR3aa: CATGHQSSGNTIYF
j_gene: TRBJ1-3
abundance: NA
d_gene: NA
len: 14
v_gene: TRBV19

CDR3nt: TGTGCCAGCACCGGGACAGGGAGCTATGGCTACACCTTC
CDR3aa: CASTGTGSYGYTF
j_gene: TRBJ1-2
abundance: NA
d_gene: TRBD1
len: 13
v_gene: TRBV2

CDR3nt: TGCGCCAGCAGCACTCTGGCTGGAGTTGCGTACGAGCAGTACTTC
CDR3aa: CASSTLAGVAYEQYF
j_gene: TRBJ2-7
abundance: NA
d_gene: NA
len: 15
v_gene: TRBV5-1

CDR3nt: TGTGCCAGCAGCCAAGATAACCTAGCGGTGCGGGAGCAGTACTTC
CDR3aa: CASSQDNLAVREQYF
j_gene: TRBJ2-7
abundance: NA
d_gene: TRBD2
len: 15
v_gene: TRBV4-2

CDR3nt: TGCAGCGTCGGGGCGGGAGTGATTTTAGGGGAGGAGACCCAGTACTTC
CDR3aa: CSVGAGVILGEETQYF
j_gene: TRBJ2-5
abundance: NA
d_gene: TRBD2
len: 16
v_gene: TRBV29-1

CDR3nt: TGTGCCATCAGTGAACTAGCGGGGGAGACCCAGTACTTC
CDR3aa: CAISELAGETQYF
j_gene: TRBJ2-5
abundance: NA
d_gene: TRBD2
len: 13
v_gene: TRBV10-3

CDR3nt: TGCAGCGTCGCCGGGGGAAGCGGGAGAGGCCACAATGAGCAGTTCTTC
CDR3aa: CSVAGGSGRGHNEQFF
j_gene: TRBJ2-1
abundance: once
d_gene: TRBD2
len: 16
v_gene: TRBV29-1

CDR3nt: TGTGCCAGCAGGCAGTTGAACACCGGGGAGCTGTTTTTT
CDR3aa: CASRQLNTGELFF
j_gene: TRBJ2-2
abundance: NA
d_gene: NA
len: 13
v_gene: TRBV5-5

CDR3nt: TGTGCCAGCAGCTTAGGGGGGGCGACTGAAAAACTGTTTTTT
CDR3aa: CASSLGGATEKLFF
j_gene: TRBJ1-4
abundance: once
d_gene: NA
len: 14
v_gene: TRBV5-4